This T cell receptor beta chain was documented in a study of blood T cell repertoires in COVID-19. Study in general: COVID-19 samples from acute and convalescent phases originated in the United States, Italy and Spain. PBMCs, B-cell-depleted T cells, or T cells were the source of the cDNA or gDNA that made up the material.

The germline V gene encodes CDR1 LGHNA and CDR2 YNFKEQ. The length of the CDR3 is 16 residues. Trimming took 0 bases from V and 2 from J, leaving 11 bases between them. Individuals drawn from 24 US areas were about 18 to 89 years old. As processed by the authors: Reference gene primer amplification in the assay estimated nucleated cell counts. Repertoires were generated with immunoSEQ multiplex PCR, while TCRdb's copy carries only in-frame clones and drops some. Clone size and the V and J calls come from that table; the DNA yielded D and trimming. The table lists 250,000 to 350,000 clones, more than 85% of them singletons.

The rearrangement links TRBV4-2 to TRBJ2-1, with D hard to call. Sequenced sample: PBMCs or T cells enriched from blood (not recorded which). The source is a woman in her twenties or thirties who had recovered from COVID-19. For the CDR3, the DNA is TGTGCCAGCAGCCAAGAGAGGAGCGTCGCCTACAATGAGCAGTTCTTC. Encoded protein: CASSQERSVAYNEQFF.